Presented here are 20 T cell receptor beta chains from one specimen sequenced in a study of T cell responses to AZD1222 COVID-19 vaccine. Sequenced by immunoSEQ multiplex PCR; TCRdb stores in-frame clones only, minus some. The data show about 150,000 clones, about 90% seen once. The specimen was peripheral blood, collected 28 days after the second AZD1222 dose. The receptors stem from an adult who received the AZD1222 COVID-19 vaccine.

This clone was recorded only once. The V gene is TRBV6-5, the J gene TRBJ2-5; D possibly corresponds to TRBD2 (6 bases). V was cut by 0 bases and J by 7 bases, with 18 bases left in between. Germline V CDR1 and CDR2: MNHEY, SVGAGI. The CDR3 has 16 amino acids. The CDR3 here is CASSYSYRPGEGTQYF. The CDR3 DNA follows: TGTGCCAGCAGTTACTCCTATCGGCCGGGAGAGGGGACCCAGTACTTC.

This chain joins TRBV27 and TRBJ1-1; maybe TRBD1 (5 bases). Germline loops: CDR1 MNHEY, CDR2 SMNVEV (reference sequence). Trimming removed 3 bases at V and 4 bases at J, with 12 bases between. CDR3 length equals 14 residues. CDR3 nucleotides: TGTGCCAGCAGTTTTTCAGGGTTGGGCACTGAAGCTTTCTTT. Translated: CASSFSGLGTEAFF.

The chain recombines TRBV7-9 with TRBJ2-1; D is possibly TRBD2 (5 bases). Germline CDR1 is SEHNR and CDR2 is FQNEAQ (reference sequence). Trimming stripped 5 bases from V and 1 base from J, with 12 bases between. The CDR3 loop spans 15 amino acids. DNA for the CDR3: TGTGCCAGCAGCCCCCTAGCCCGATCCTACAATGAGCAGTTCTTC. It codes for CASSPLARSYNEQFF.

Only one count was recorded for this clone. The CDR3: CASSEGSNPPRDGYTF. As DNA, the CDR3 is TGTGCCAGCAGTGAAGGGAGCAATCCTCCGAGGGATGGCTACACCTTC. This rearrangement joins TRBV28 to TRBJ1-2; D not resolved. Germline CDR1 reads MDHEN; CDR2 reads SYDVKM. Trimming left V 5 bases short and J 6 bases short, with 22 bases between. The CDR3 sequence is 16 residues long.

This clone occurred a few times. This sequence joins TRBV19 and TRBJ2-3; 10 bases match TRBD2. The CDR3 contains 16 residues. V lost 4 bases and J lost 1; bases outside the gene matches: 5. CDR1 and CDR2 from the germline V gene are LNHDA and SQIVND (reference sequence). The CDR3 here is CASSTLAGVGTDTQYF. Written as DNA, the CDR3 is TGTGCCAGTAGTACGCTAGCGGGAGTCGGCACAGATACGCAGTATTTT.

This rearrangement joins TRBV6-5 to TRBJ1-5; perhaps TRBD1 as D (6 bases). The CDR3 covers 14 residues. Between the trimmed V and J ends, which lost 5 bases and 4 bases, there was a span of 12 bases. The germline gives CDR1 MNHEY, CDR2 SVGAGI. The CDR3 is CASSHRGQNQPQHF. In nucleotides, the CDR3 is TGTGCCAGCAGTCACCGGGGGCAAAATCAGCCCCAGCATTTT.

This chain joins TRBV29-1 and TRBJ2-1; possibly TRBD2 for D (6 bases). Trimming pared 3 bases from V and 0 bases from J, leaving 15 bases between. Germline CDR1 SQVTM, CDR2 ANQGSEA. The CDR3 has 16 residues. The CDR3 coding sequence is TGCAGCGTTGATGTAGGGACTCAGAGCTCCTACAATGAGCAGTTCTTC. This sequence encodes CSVDVGTQSSYNEQFF.

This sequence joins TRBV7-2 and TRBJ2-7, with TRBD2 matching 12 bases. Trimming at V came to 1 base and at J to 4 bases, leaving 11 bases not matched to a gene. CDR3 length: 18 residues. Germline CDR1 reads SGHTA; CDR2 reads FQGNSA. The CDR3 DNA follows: TGTGCCAGCAGCTTAGACTTCCCGGGACTAGCGGGCCAGTACGAGCAGTACTTC. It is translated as CASSLDFPGLAGQYEQYF.

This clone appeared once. As DNA, the CDR3 is TGTGCCAGCAGCTTAGTCAGGGCAAGTTGGGGCACAGATACGCAGTATTTT. Protein product: CASSLVRASWGTDTQYF. The chain joins TRBV11-2 to TRBJ2-3; D may be TRBD1 (5 bases). The germline CDR1 and CDR2 sequences are SGHAT and FQNNGV. CDR3 length: 17 residues. V lost 1 base to trimming and J lost 1 base, with 15 bases between them.

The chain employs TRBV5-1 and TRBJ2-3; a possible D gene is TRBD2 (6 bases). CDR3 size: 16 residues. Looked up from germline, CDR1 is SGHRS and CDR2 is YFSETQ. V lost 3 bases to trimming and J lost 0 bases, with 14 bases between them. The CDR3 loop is CASSSGLLSSTDTQYF. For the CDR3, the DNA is TGCGCCAGCAGCTCGGGACTCCTCTCTAGCACAGATACGCAGTATTTT.

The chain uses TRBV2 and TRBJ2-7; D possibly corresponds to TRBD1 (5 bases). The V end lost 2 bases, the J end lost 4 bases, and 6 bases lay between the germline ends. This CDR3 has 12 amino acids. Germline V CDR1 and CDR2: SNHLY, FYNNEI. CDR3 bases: TGTGCCAGCAGTGAAAGGGGTTACGAGCAGTACTTC. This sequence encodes CASSERGYEQYF.

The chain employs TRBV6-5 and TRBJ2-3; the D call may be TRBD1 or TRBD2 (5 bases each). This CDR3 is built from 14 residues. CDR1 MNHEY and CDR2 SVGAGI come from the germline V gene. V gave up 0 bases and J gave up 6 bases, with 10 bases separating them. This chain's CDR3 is CASSYSRGVDTQYF. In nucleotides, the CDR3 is TGTGCCAGCAGTTACTCGAGGGGAGTGGATACGCAGTATTTT.

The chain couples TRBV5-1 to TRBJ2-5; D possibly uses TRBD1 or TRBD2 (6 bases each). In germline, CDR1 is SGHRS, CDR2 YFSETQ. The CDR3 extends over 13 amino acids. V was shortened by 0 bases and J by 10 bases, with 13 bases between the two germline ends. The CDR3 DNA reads TGCGCCAGCAGCTTGGTGCCGAGGGGGGACCAGTACTTC. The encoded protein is CASSLVPRGDQYF. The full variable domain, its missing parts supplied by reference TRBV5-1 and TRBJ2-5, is KAGVTQTPRYLIKTRGQQVTLSCSPISGHRSVSWYQQTPGQGLQFLFEYFSETQRNKGNFPGRFSGRQFSNSRSEMNVSTLELGDSALYLCASSLVPRGDQYFGPGTRLLVL.

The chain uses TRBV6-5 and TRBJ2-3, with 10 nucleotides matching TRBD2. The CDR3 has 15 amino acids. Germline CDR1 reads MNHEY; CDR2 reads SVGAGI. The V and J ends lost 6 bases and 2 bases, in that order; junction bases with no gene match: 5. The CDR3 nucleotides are TGTGCCAGCAGGTCTAGCGGGGGATTCACAGATACGCAGTATTTT. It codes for CASRSSGGFTDTQYF.

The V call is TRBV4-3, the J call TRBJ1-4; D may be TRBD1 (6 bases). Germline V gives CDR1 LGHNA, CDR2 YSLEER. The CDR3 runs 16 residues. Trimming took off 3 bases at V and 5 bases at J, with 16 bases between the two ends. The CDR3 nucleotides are TGCGCCAGCAGCCAGGCTCCGGGGGCAGTCAATGAAAAACTGTTTTTT. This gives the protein CASSQAPGAVNEKLFF.

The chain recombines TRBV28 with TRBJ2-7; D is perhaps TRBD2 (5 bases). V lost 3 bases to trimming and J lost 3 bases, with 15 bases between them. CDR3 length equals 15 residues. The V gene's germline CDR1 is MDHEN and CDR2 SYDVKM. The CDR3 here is CASSFSSSGVYEQYF. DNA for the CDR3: TGTGCCAGCAGTTTCTCTAGCTCCGGAGTCTACGAGCAGTACTTC.

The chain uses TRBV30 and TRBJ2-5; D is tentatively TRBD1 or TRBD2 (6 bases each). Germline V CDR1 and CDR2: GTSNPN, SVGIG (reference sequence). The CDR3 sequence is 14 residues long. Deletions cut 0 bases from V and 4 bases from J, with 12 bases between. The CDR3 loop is CAWSVPGASETQYF. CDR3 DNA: TGTGCCTGGAGTGTCCCGGGGGCCTCAGAGACCCAGTACTTC.

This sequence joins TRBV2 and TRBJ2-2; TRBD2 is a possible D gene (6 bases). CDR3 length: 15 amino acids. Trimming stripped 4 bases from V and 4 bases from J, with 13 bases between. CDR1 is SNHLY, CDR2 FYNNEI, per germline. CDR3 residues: CASSVSGGTTGELFF. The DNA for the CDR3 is TGTGCCAGCAGTGTATCCGGGGGAACCACCGGGGAGCTGTTTTTT.

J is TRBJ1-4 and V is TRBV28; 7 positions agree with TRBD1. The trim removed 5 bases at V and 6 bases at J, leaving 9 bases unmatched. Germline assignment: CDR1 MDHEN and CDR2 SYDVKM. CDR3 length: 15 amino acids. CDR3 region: CASSPWSGGDEKLFF. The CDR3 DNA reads TGTGCCAGCAGTCCCTGGTCAGGGGGGGATGAAAAACTGTTTTTT.

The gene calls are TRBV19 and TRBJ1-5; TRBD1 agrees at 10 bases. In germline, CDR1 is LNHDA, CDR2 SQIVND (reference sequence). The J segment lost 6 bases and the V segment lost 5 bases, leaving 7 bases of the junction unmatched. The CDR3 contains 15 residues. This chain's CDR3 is CASSPNGQGGQPQHF. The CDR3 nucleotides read TGTGCCAGTAGTCCCAACGGACAGGGGGGTCAGCCCCAGCATTTT.